Listed here are 26 T cell receptor beta chains from one sample, sequenced in a study of cytomegalovirus exposure and HLA in healthy donors. Profiling relied on immunoSEQ multiplex PCR, and the TCRdb table lists in-frame clones only, not all of them. The sample shows 90,000 to 150,000 clones, about 82% of them seen only once. Material: PBMCs. The receptors stem from a young man in good health and CMV-seronegative.

This chain connects TRBV5-4 to TRBJ1-1; D is undetermined. V lost 7 bases, J lost 8 bases, and 21 bases lay in between. The CDR3 extends over 14 amino acids. Germline assignment: CDR1 SGHNT and CDR2 YYREEE (reference sequence). CDR3 amino acids: CASSGRREQPEAFF. CDR3 sequence (DNA): TGTGCCAGCTCAGGCAGGCGGGAACAACCCGAAGCTTTCTTT.

This clone came up a few times. The chain has TRBV7-9 and TRBJ1-4; TRBD1 is a possible D gene (5 bases). CDR3 length: 16 amino acids. V dropped 2 bases and J dropped 0 bases, with 10 bases sitting between them. In germline, CDR1 is SEHNR, CDR2 FQNEAQ (reference sequence). The CDR3, as DNA: TGTGCCAGCAGCTTAAAGGGGTTGGCAACTAATGAAAAACTGTTTTTT. This encodes CASSLKGLATNEKLFF.

This chain uses TRBV9 with TRBJ1-2, with TRBD1 matching over 9 bases. Losses at the gene ends were 3 bases for V and 0 bases for J; bases not matched to a gene: 3. The CDR3 is made up of 15 amino acids. Germline CDR1 reads SGDLS; CDR2 reads YYNGEE. The CDR3 spells CASSEGQGSNYGYTF. The CDR3 DNA follows: TGTGCCAGCAGCGAGGGACAGGGTTCTAACTATGGCTACACCTTC.

This chain links TRBV6-6 with TRBJ2-7, with D possibly matching TRBD1 (5 bases). The ends were cut back, 2 bases at V and 1 base at J, with 12 bases in the middle. CDR3 length: 15 residues. In germline, CDR1 is MNHNY, CDR2 SVGAGI (reference sequence). This CDR3 reads CASSYPPDRSYEQYF. The CDR3 DNA is TGTGCCAGCAGTTACCCCCCCGACAGATCCTACGAGCAGTACTTC.

The chain carries TRBV7-9 and TRBJ2-3; 8 nucleotides align to TRBD2. Trimming removed 3 bases from V and 6 bases from J; junction bases left unmatched: 17. This CDR3 has 18 amino acids. The V gene's germline CDR1 is SEHNR and CDR2 FQNEAQ (reference sequence). This chain's CDR3 is CASSLVGPVAGSVDTQYF. The CDR3 nucleotides read TGTGCCAGCAGCTTGGTCGGGCCCGTAGCGGGATCAGTGGATACGCAGTATTTT.

V and J are TRBV30 and TRBJ1-2; D is unclear. The CDR3 loop spans 11 amino acids. Germline V CDR1 and CDR2: GTSNPN, SVGIG (reference sequence). V was cut by 3 bases and J by 7 bases, with 9 bases left in between. CDR3 region: CAWSQTGGYTF. Here the CDR3 DNA reads TGTGCCTGGAGCCAAACTGGTGGCTACACCTTC.

This chain joins TRBV29-1 and TRBJ2-1; TRBD1 matches 9 bases. Germline V gene sequence: CDR1 SQVTM, CDR2 ANQGSEA. J gave up 0 bases and V 5 bases, and 5 bases lay outside the gene matches. The CDR3 runs to 15 residues. The DNA of the CDR3 is TGCAGCGTTCCCGGACAGGGGAGCTCCTACAATGAGCAGTTCTTC. It encodes CSVPGQGSSYNEQFF.

The sample holds a few counts of this clone. The rearrangement joins TRBV15 to TRBJ1-6, with a tentative D call TRBD1 (6 bases). The V end lost 0 bases, the J end lost 8 bases, and 14 bases lay between the germline ends. The germline gives CDR1 LNHNV, CDR2 YYDKDF (reference sequence). The CDR3 loop spans 16 amino acids. CDR3 protein: CATSRDPGARDSPLHF. The CDR3 DNA sequence: TGTGCCACCAGCAGAGATCCAGGGGCGAGGGATTCACCCCTCCACTTT.

This clone was recorded only once. The chain is built from TRBV20-1 and TRBJ2-1, with D perhaps matching TRBD1 (5 bases). The V gene's germline CDR1 is DFQATT and CDR2 SNEGSKA (reference sequence). Trimming took off 7 bases at V and 9 bases at J, with 13 bases between the two ends. The CDR3 consists of 11 residues. CDR3 nucleotides: TGCAGTGTCCCACTAAGGGGTGAGCAGTTCTTC. It encodes CSVPLRGEQFF.

V usage is TRBV23-1 and J usage is TRBJ2-1; 7 positions agree with TRBD1. TRBV23-1 is designated an ORF whose function remains uncertain. This CDR3 contains 17 residues. The V gene end was trimmed by 4 bases and the J gene end by 5 bases; junction bases not matched to a gene: 14. The CDR3 spells CASSRHDRERMNNEQFF. The CDR3, as DNA: TGCGCCAGCAGTCGCCACGACAGGGAGAGGATGAACAATGAGCAGTTCTTC.

V is TRBV5-1 and J is TRBJ2-7, with TRBD2 matching 7 bases. CDR1 is SGHRS, CDR2 YFSETQ, per germline. V shed 4 bases, J shed 0 bases, and the junction held 7 bases outside the gene matches. The CDR3 totals 15 residues. The CDR3 sequence: CASSLSGGSSYEQYF. The CDR3 nucleotides read TGCGCCAGCAGCCTGTCCGGGGGGAGCTCCTACGAGCAGTACTTC.

CDR3 region: CATSPPIRTGSYEQYF. DNA for the CDR3: TGTGCCACCAGCCCCCCAATCCGGACAGGCTCCTACGAGCAGTACTTC. V gene TRBV15 combines with J gene TRBJ2-7; 7 bases line up with TRBD1. The CDR3 spans 16 residues. Germline V gives CDR1 LNHNV, CDR2 YYDKDF (reference sequence). V dropped 5 bases and J dropped 0; count of bases not matched to a gene: 10.

V is TRBV15 and J is TRBJ2-3, with D uncertain. This CDR3 comprises 15 residues. Looked up from germline, CDR1 is LNHNV and CDR2 is YYDKDF (reference sequence). Trimming stripped 5 bases from V and 2 bases from J, with 14 bases between. CDR3: CATSLRTKVTDTQYF. CDR3 in DNA: TGTGCCACCAGCCTACGTACTAAAGTCACAGATACGCAGTATTTT. The full variable domain, with the rest looked up from reference TRBV15 and TRBJ2-3, is DAMVIQNPRYQVTQFGKPVTLSCSQTLNHNVMYWYQQKSSQAPKLLFHYYDKDFNNEADTPDNFQSRRPNTSFCFLDIRSPGLGDTAMYLCATSLRTKVTDTQYFGPGTRLTVL.

The rearrangement links TRBV9 to TRBJ2-1, with 7 bases matching TRBD1. The CDR3 covers 15 residues. The junction had 6 bases not matched to a gene; V was cut back by 2 bases and J by 4 bases. CDR1 is SGDLS, CDR2 YYNGEE, per germline. The CDR3 reads CASSVGTGVYNEQFF. The CDR3 DNA is TGTGCCAGCAGCGTGGGTACAGGGGTATACAATGAGCAGTTCTTC.

The chain joins TRBV30 to TRBJ1-2, with 8 nucleotides matching TRBD1. V shed 3 bases and J 6 bases; nucleotides not matched to a gene: 9. In germline, CDR1 is GTSNPN, CDR2 SVGIG (reference sequence). There are 14 residues in the CDR3. CDR3 region: CAWRADRAWNGYTF. CDR3 DNA: TGTGCCTGGAGGGCGGACAGGGCGTGGAATGGCTACACCTTC.

The rearrangement links TRBV25-1 to TRBJ1-3; no clear D gene. This CDR3 contains 11 residues. Germline loops: CDR1 MGHDK, CDR2 SYGVNS. V lost 10 bases, J lost 4 bases, and 8 bases lay in between. CDR3 coding DNA: TGTGCCACCGAGTCCGGAAACACCATATATTTT. Translating gives CATESGNTIYF.

The V gene is TRBV5-5, the J gene TRBJ2-7; 10 positions agree with TRBD1. The germline V gene has CDR1 SGHKS and CDR2 YYEKEE (reference sequence). V lost 6 bases to trimming and J lost 7 bases; unmatched junction nucleotides: 10. The CDR3 loop spans 14 amino acids. The CDR3 region is CASNPGQGLGEQYF. The CDR3 DNA follows: TGTGCCAGCAACCCGGGACAGGGGTTAGGAGAGCAGTACTTC. Variable domain in full (rest from reference TRBV5-5 and TRBJ2-7): DAGVTQSPTHLIKTRGQQVTLRCSPISGHKSVSWYQQVLGQGPQFIFQYYEKEERGRGNFPDRFSARQFPNYSSELNVNALLLGDSALYLCASNPGQGLGEQYFGPGTRLTVT.

The rearrangement joins TRBV5-1 to TRBJ2-1, with 16 bases aligning to TRBD2. Germline CDR1 reads SGHRS; CDR2 reads YFSETQ. The CDR3 covers 16 residues. V shed 3 bases, J shed 9 bases, and the junction held 6 bases outside the gene matches. CDR3 amino acids: CASSSGLAGGPGEQFF. CDR3 sequence (DNA): TGCGCCAGCAGCTCGGGACTAGCGGGGGGGCCTGGTGAGCAGTTCTTC.

The V call is TRBV18, the J call TRBJ2-3, with 7 positions matching TRBD1. With V trimmed by 1 base and J by 1 base, 5 bases remained unmatched. CDR1 and CDR2 (germline): KGHSH, LQKENI. This CDR3 contains 16 residues. DNA of the CDR3: TGTGCCAGCTCACCACAGGGGGCAATGGGCACAGATACGCAGTATTTT. Translation: CASSPQGAMGTDTQYF.

The chain uses TRBV5-1 and TRBJ2-3; the match to TRBD1 covers 8 bases. This CDR3 has 14 residues. Per germline, CDR1 SGHRS and CDR2 YFSETQ. V trimming: 7 bases; J trimming: 4 bases; junction bases outside the gene matches: 8. CDR3 nucleotides: TGCGCCAGCCAGACAGGGGATCCACCAGATACGCAGTATTTT. This codes for CASQTGDPPDTQYF.

The chain carries TRBV5-1 and TRBJ2-7, with D possibly being TRBD1 (6 bases). This CDR3 region has 14 residues. The germline V and J ends were trimmed by 0 bases and 2 bases, with 9 bases remaining between them. Per the germline V gene, CDR1 is SGHRS and CDR2 is YFSETQ. As DNA, the CDR3 is TGCGCCAGCAGCTTGGAGGGGGAAGCCTACGAGCAGTACTTC. It is translated as CASSLEGEAYEQYF.

The chain employs TRBV5-1 and TRBJ2-1; possibly TRBD2 for D (5 bases). V was pared by 2 bases and J by 6 bases, with 18 bases between. In germline, CDR1 is SGHRS, CDR2 YFSETQ. CDR3 length equals 16 residues. CDR3: CASSLVGVASVNEQFF. The CDR3 nucleotides read TGCGCCAGCAGCTTAGTTGGAGTAGCGAGCGTCAATGAGCAGTTCTTC.

The rearrangement uses TRBV4-1 and TRBJ1-5; D gene uncertain. Germline assignment: CDR1 MGHRA and CDR2 YSYEKL. V lost 1 base and J 6 bases, leaving 13 bases between the germline ends. The CDR3 consists of 15 residues. Here the CDR3 reads CASSQVGGSGQPQHF. CDR3 coding DNA: TGCGCCAGCAGCCAAGTAGGAGGATCCGGTCAGCCCCAGCATTTT.

The V gene is TRBV7-2, the J gene TRBJ2-3; 11 positions agree with TRBD1. V shed 3 bases, J shed 6 bases, and the junction held 5 bases outside the gene matches. Germline V gene data show CDR1 as SGHTA and CDR2 as FQGNSA. The CDR3 loop spans 15 amino acids. CDR3 sequence (DNA): TGTGCCAGCAGCTTCGGACAGGGGGCTCAGGATACGCAGTATTTT. This gives the protein CASSFGQGAQDTQYF.

The V gene is TRBV6-5, the J gene TRBJ1-4; a weak D match, TRBD1 (5 bases). From germline, CDR1 is MNHEY and CDR2 SVGAGI. This CDR3 has 15 amino acids. Trimming shortened V by 4 bases and J by 5 bases, and 14 bases separated the two germline ends. CDR3: CASSSRDYQNEKLFF. CDR3 sequence (DNA): TGTGCCAGCAGTTCCCGGGACTATCAAAATGAAAAACTGTTTTTT.

V gene TRBV2 combines with J gene TRBJ1-2; D might be TRBD1 (6 bases). V lost 7 bases to trimming and J lost 4 bases, with 19 bases between them. The CDR3 length is 15 residues. Per germline, CDR1 SNHLY and CDR2 FYNNEI. DNA of the CDR3: TGTGCCAGCACCCTCTCGGGGGGGCTCGGCTATGGCTACACCTTC. This translates into CASTLSGGLGYGYTF.